This entry lists 22 T cell receptor beta chains sequenced from one sample in a study of blood T cell repertoires in COVID-19. Only in-frame clones appear in the TCRdb table, and some are missing; sequencing was by immunoSEQ multiplex PCR. The sample has approximately 150,000 clones; about 91% are singletons. The sequenced material came from peripheral blood. The receptors shown here come from a human donor in a cohort sampled during active COVID-19.

The V call is TRBV9, the J call TRBJ1-4; D ambiguous. The CDR3 is 15 residues long. Germline CDR1 is SGDLS and CDR2 is YYNGEE. V lost 3 bases, J lost 2 bases, and 11 bases lay in between. Written as DNA, the CDR3 is TGTGCCAGCAGCGCCGCAGTAACCACTAATGAAAAACTGTTTTTT. It codes for CASSAAVTTNEKLFF.

The V gene is TRBV7-9, the J gene TRBJ2-1; possibly TRBD2 for D (6 bases). From germline, CDR1 is SEHNR and CDR2 FQNEAQ (reference sequence). V was clipped by 5 bases and J by 5 bases, with 13 bases between them. The CDR3 totals 14 residues. The CDR3 loop is CASSPGVGDNEQFF. In DNA form, the CDR3 reads TGTGCCAGCAGCCCGGGAGTGGGGGACAATGAGCAGTTCTTC.

The V call is TRBV27, the J call TRBJ2-7, with D maybe TRBD2 (6 bases). The CDR3 has 13 amino acids. CDR1 and CDR2 (germline): MNHEY, SMNVEV (reference sequence). The V end was cut by 6 bases, the J end by 6 bases, with 15 bases between. The CDR3 region is CASSPGGLFEQYF. The CDR3 nucleotides are TGTGCCAGCAGCCCAGGAGGGCTCTTCGAGCAGTACTTC.

The chain is built from TRBV9 and TRBJ1-2; 7 nucleotides align to TRBD1. J gave up 2 bases and V 3 bases, and 10 bases lay outside the gene matches. This CDR3 is 16 amino acids long. The germline V gene encodes CDR1 SGDLS and CDR2 YYNGEE. CDR3 in amino acids: CASSALTGKGNYGYTF. CDR3 in DNA: TGTGCCAGCAGCGCCCTGACAGGGAAAGGGAACTATGGCTACACCTTC.

J is TRBJ1-2 and V is TRBV19; D is uncertain. The V end lost 4 bases, the J end lost 8 bases, and 11 bases lay between the germline ends. This CDR3 spans 12 amino acids. Germline lookup yields CDR1 LNHDA and CDR2 SQIVND (reference sequence). CDR3 bases: TGTGCCAGTAGTAGTATTCCCGGGGGCTACACCTTC. Residues: CASSSIPGGYTF.

The rearrangement uses TRBV27 and TRBJ1-1, with 7 bases aligning to TRBD1. The germline CDR1 and CDR2 sequences are MNHEY and SMNVEV (reference sequence). J gave up 1 base and V 5 bases, and 4 bases lay outside the gene matches. CDR3 size: 14 residues. Here the CDR3 DNA reads TGTGCCAGCAGTGTACAGGGGCCGAACACTGAAGCTTTCTTT. This sequence encodes CASSVQGPNTEAFF.

The chain carries TRBV7-2 and TRBJ1-1, with 10 bases aligning to TRBD1. V dropped 1 base and J dropped 4; count of bases not matched to a gene: 3. From germline, CDR1 is SGHTA and CDR2 FQGNSA. The CDR3 is 15 amino acids. The DNA of the CDR3 is TGTGCCAGCAGCTTAGAGGGGACAGGGGTCACTGAAGCTTTCTTT. Translation gives CASSLEGTGVTEAFF.

The rearrangement uses TRBV2 and TRBJ2-7; TRBD1 is a possible D gene (6 bases). Looked up from germline, CDR1 is SNHLY and CDR2 is FYNNEI. The V end was cut by 1 base, the J end by 5 bases, with 9 bases between. The CDR3 is made up of 13 amino acids. In DNA form, the CDR3 reads TGTGCCAGCAGTGAAGTCAGGGGTAACGAGCAGTACTTC. It is translated as CASSEVRGNEQYF.

The V call is TRBV5-4, the J call TRBJ1-2, with TRBD1 matching 8 bases. The CDR3 is 13 amino acids. The germline V gene has CDR1 SGHNT and CDR2 YYREEE (reference sequence). Trimming cost V 4 bases and J 10 bases; bases outside gene matches: 9. As DNA, the CDR3 is TGTGCCAGCAGCCCACACCCGGGACAGGTCTACACCTTC. The encoded protein is CASSPHPGQVYTF.

J is TRBJ1-2 and V is TRBV29-1; TRBD1 matches at 10 bases. Germline V gene lookup returns CDR1 SQVTM and CDR2 ANQGSEA. This CDR3 region has 13 residues. J lost 7 bases, V lost 0 bases, and 2 bases had no gene match. In nucleotides, the CDR3 is TGCAGCGTTGAAGAGGACAGGGGGGCTGGCTACACCTTC. Its protein product is CSVEEDRGAGYTF.

The chain combines TRBV5-1 with TRBJ1-2; 10 bases are a match to TRBD1. Trimming cost V 3 bases and J 2 bases; bases outside gene matches: 4. The CDR3 length is 15 residues. Germline V gives CDR1 SGHRS, CDR2 YFSETQ. CDR3 sequence: CASSSPGQGNYGYTF. The CDR3 region has the DNA TGCGCCAGCAGCTCCCCGGGACAGGGGAACTATGGCTACACCTTC.

The rearrangement joins TRBV5-6 to TRBJ2-7; 8 bases align to TRBD1. The CDR3 has 13 residues. Germline V gene lookup returns CDR1 SGHDT and CDR2 YYEEEE. V lost 4 bases to trimming and J lost 3 bases; unmatched junction nucleotides: 3. CDR3 sequence reads: CASSAGQDYEQYF. In DNA, the CDR3 is TGTGCCAGCAGCGCGGGACAGGACTACGAGCAGTACTTC.

This clone was counted only a few times. The chain links TRBV7-9 to TRBJ2-6; possible D gene TRBD1, 6 bases. The CDR3 is 15 amino acids. Germline values: CDR1 SEHNR, CDR2 FQNEAQ (reference sequence). Deletions cut 5 bases from V and 2 bases from J, with 10 bases between. The DNA of the CDR3 is TGTGCCAGCAGCCTACAGGGAACTGGGGCCAACGTCCTGACTTTC. Residues: CASSLQGTGANVLTF.

With respect to this clone: This may stem from a read error, because a much larger clone lies one nucleotide away. The sample carries other DNA sequences with the same CDR3. The rearrangement uses TRBV6-5 and TRBJ1-2, with TRBD1 as a possible D gene (5 bases). Germline values: CDR1 MNHEY, CDR2 SVGAGI. The CDR3 consists of 13 residues. The CDR3 is CASSASGARGYTF. The CDR3 DNA sequence: TGTGCCAGCAGCGCGTCTGGGGCGCGGGGCTATACCTTC.

The CDR3 protein is CAWAQGSGQPQHF. Here the CDR3 DNA reads TGTGCCTGGGCACAGGGTAGTGGGCAGCCCCAGCATTTT. V gene TRBV30 combines with J gene TRBJ1-5; a weak D match, TRBD1 (6 bases). The germline gives CDR1 GTSNPN, CDR2 SVGIG (reference sequence). This CDR3 has 13 amino acids. The V end was cut by 5 bases, the J end by 7 bases, with 15 bases between.

The genes are TRBV19 and TRBJ1-5, with 8 bases aligning to TRBD1. V trimming: 6 bases; J trimming: 0 bases; junction bases outside the gene matches: 13. CDR1 and CDR2 from the germline V gene are LNHDA and SQIVND (reference sequence). This CDR3 comprises 18 residues. CDR3 nucleotide sequence: TGTGCCAGTAGAGGCAGGGGGCTGGACAGTTATAGCAATCAGCCCCAGCATTTT. It yields the protein CASRGRGLDSYSNQPQHF.

The chain is built from TRBV11-2 and TRBJ1-2; no clear D gene. The length of the CDR3 is 13 residues. Trimming pared 5 bases from V and 7 bases from J, leaving 14 bases between. Germline CDR1 is SGHAT and CDR2 is FQNNGV. The CDR3 loop is CASSMVGESGYTF. In DNA, the CDR3 is TGTGCCAGCAGCATGGTCGGGGAGAGTGGCTACACCTTC.

The gene calls are TRBV5-4 and TRBJ2-7; TRBD1 matches at 10 bases. The CDR3 sequence is 15 residues long. Per the germline V gene, CDR1 is SGHNT and CDR2 is YYREEE (reference sequence). V dropped 4 bases and J dropped 0; count of bases not matched to a gene: 4. CDR3 region: CASSEGQGSSYEQYF. In nucleotides, the CDR3 is TGTGCCAGCAGCGAGGGACAGGGGAGCTCCTACGAGCAGTACTTC.

DNA for the CDR3: TGTGCCAGCAGCTCCAATGGGGCTTACAATGAGCAGTTCTTC. Translating it yields CASSSNGAYNEQFF. The J gene is TRBJ2-1, the V gene TRBV7-8; D is possibly TRBD1 (5 bases). Germline CDR1 and CDR2: SGHVS and FQNEAQ. V lost 4 bases to trimming and J lost 4 bases, with 11 bases between them. The CDR3 is made up of 14 amino acids.

CDR3 in amino acids: CASRPGQLFPYEQYF. The CDR3 nucleotides read TGTGCCAGCAGACCGGGACAGTTATTCCCCTACGAGCAGTACTTC. V usage is TRBV6-5 and J usage is TRBJ2-7, with TRBD1 matching over 7 bases. CDR1 MNHEY and CDR2 SVGAGI come from the germline V gene. The junction had 10 bases not matched to a gene; V was cut back by 6 bases and J by 2 bases. The length of the CDR3 is 15 residues.

Here the CDR3 reads CASRAGWNSGNTIYF. Here the CDR3 DNA reads TGTGCCAGCAGGGCGGGGTGGAACTCTGGAAACACCATATATTTT. The chain recombines TRBV27 with TRBJ1-3; D not resolved. Germline V gene lookup returns CDR1 MNHEY and CDR2 SMNVEV (reference sequence). The CDR3 length is 15 residues. The V and J ends lost 6 bases and 0 bases respectively, with 12 bases between them.

The chain carries TRBV29-1 and TRBJ2-7; D possibly corresponds to TRBD2 (6 bases). Trimming shortened V by 7 bases and J by 7 bases, and 26 bases separated the two germline ends. Germline CDR1 SQVTM, CDR2 ANQGSEA. This CDR3 is 15 amino acids long. CDR3 in amino acids: CSAGAGSHPSREQYF. Written as DNA, the CDR3 is TGCAGCGCCGGGGCGGGGAGCCACCCATCTCGGGAGCAGTACTTC.